A selection of T cell receptor beta chains follows, all from one sample in a study of Ad26.COV2.S vaccination and SARS-CoV-2 variants. TCRdb's copy holds only in-frame clones and misses some; the assay was immunoSEQ multiplex PCR. This sample has roughly 380,000 clones, with over 75% found just once. The starting material was peripheral blood, obtained in a trial of Ad26.COV2.S vaccine versus placebo. These receptors were obtained from a person aged 18-65 years who received the Ad26.COV2.S COVID-19 vaccine or a placebo. The CDR3 runs from the conserved cysteine through the conserved F or W. D genes are given only for firm matches. Not all rows give a size; the values are once, few, many and, for expanded clones, a class.

. TRBJ1-6 TRBV11-2 18 . TGTGCCAGCAGCTTACGAGCAGGACGAAAGAGTCCCAATTCACCCCTCCACTTT CASSLRAGRKSPNSPLHF
. TRBJ2-1 TRBV4-1 16 once TGCGCCAGCAGCCAAGGAGACAGACTTCCGAAGGATGAGCAGTTCTTC CASSQGDRLPKDEQFF
TRBD1 TRBJ2-3 TRBV10-3 13 . TGTGCCATCCTCCCGACAGGGGGAGATACGCAGTATTTT CAILPTGGDTQYF
. TRBJ2-5 TRBV27 14 . TGTGCCAGCAGTTTACGGTGGGATGGAGAGACCCAGTACTTC CASSLRWDGETQYF
. TRBJ2-1 TRBV9 13 . TGTGCCAGCAGCGTAGTGAGTAGCAATGAGCAGTTCTTC CASSVVSSNEQFF
. TRBJ2-3 TRBV6-2/TRBV6-3 15 . TGTGCCAGCAGTTTAGTCCGGGACTTCATAGATACGCAGTATTTT CASSLVRDFIDTQYF
TRBD1 TRBJ1-1 TRBV7-2 15 . TGTGCCAGCAGCTGGTCAGGACAGGGGGATACTGAAGCTTTCTTT CASSWSGQGDTEAFF
TRBD2 TRBJ2-3 TRBV4-3 18 . TGCGCCAGCAGCCAAGAACGAACTAGCGGGGGGGCACAAGATACGCAGTATTTT CASSQERTSGGAQDTQYF
TRBD1 TRBJ1-2 TRBV9 17 . TGTGCCAGCCCCCAGGGGGAGGGGGTGGTATTTTTTTTTGGCTACACCTTC CASPQGEGVVFFFGYTF
TRBD2 TRBJ2-3 TRBV9 17 . TGTGCCAGCAGCCCCCGGGGGGTGACAGTTCAGACAGATACGCAGTATTTT CASSPRGVTVQTDTQYF
. TRBJ1-5 TRBV7-8 15 . TGTGCCAGCAGCAACCGCCCGAGGAACAATCAGCCCCAGCATTTT CASSNRPRNNQPQHF
. TRBJ1-6 TRBV7-2 12 . TGTGCCAGCAGCAGATTGAACTCACCCCTCCACTTT CASSRLNSPLHF
TRBD1 TRBJ1-5 TRBV28 18 . TGTGCCAGCAGTCTGTACTCCCGGACAGGCTATAGCAATCAGCCCCAGCATTTT CASSLYSRTGYSNQPQHF
. TRBJ1-4 TRBV28 15 . TGTGCCAGCAGTCGGTTGGGGGCAACTAATGAAAAACTGTTTTTT CASSRLGATNEKLFF
TRBD2 TRBJ2-7 TRBV25-1 16 . TGTGCCAGCAGTGCTGACGCGGGGGACCCCTCCTACGAGCAGTACTTC CASSADAGDPSYEQYF
TRBD1 TRBJ2-1 TRBV19 13 . TGTGCCAGTAACCGGGACAGGGGCAATGAGCAGTTCTTC CASNRDRGNEQFF
TRBD2 TRBJ2-1 TRBV4-2 18 . TGTGCCAGCAGCCAAGATGGGAGCGGGGGACTTGACCGCAATGAGCAGTTCTTC CASSQDGSGGLDRNEQFF
TRBD2 TRBJ2-1 TRBV24-1 15 . TGTGCCACCAGTGGGGTAGCGGGGGGACTGAATGAGCAGTTCTTC CATSGVAGGLNEQFF
TRBD2 TRBJ2-1 TRBV18 16 . TGTGCCAGCTCACCTCCGGGACTAGCGGACTACAATGAGCAGTTCTTC CASSPPGLADYNEQFF
. TRBJ1-2 TRBV6-5 13 few TGTGCCAGCAGACGTTCCAGGGACGATGGCTACACCTTC CASRRSRDDGYTF
. TRBJ2-2 TRBV29-1 12 . TGCAGCGTTGTGGGTAACACCGGGGAGCTGTTTTTT CSVVGNTGELFF
. TRBJ1-5 TRBV7-8 15 once TGTGCCAGCAGCTTAGGCGGAGGGGATCGCCAGCCCCAGCATTTT CASSLGGGDRQPQHF
. TRBJ1-2 TRBV6-4 14 . TGTGCCAGCAGTGCCACCGGAACTAACTATGGCTACACCTTC CASSATGTNYGYTF
. TRBJ1-2 TRBV19 12 . TGTGCCAGTAGTATTGGCCGCTATGGCTACACCTTC CASSIGRYGYTF
TRBD2 TRBJ2-3 TRBV7-2 15 . TGTGCCAGCAGCTCGGGACTAGCGGGGGGGAACACGCAGTATTTT CASSSGLAGGNTQYF
. TRBJ2-3 TRBV24-1 14 . TGTGCCACCAGTGACCTGGGGCGCCCAGATACGCAGTATTTT CATSDLGRPDTQYF
TRBD2 TRBJ2-3 TRBV28 18 . TGTGCCAGCAGTTCCGGGACTAGTTATGGCAGCCCGCCAGATACGCAGTATTTT CASSSGTSYGSPPDTQYF
. TRBJ1-6 TRBV9 13 . TGTGCCAGCACGGAGGGGAGGGATTCACCCCTCCACTTT CASTEGRDSPLHF
TRBD1 TRBJ1-2 TRBV7-9 15 . TGTGCCAGCAGCTCGGGACAGGGGATTAACTATGGCTACACCTTC CASSSGQGINYGYTF
. TRBJ1-4 TRBV11-2 13 . TGTGCCAGCAGCTTAACAGATAATGAAAAACTGTTTTTT CASSLTDNEKLFF
. TRBJ1-5 TRBV12-3/TRBV12-4 13 once TGTGCCAGCAGTTTATGGGGCGATCAGCCCCAGCATTTT CASSLWGDQPQHF